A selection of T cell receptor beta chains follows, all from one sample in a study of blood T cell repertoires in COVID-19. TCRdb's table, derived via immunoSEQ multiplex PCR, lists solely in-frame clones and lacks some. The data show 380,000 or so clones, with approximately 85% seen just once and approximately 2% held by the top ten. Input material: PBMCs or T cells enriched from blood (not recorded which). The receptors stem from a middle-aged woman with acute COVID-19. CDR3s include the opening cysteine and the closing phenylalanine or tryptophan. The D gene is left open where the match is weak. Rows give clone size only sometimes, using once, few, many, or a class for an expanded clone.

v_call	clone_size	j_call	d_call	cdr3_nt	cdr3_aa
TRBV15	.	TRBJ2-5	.	TGTGCCACCAGCAGAGATCGCGGCTTCCAAGAGACCCAGTACTTC	CATSRDRGFQETQYF
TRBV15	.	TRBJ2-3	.	TGTGCCACCAGCGGGGGCTGGAGGTACGACTCGGATACGCAGTATTTT	CATSGGWRYDSDTQYF
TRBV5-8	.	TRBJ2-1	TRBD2	TGTGCCAGCAGCTGGAGCGGGGCTATTTACAATGAGCAGTTCTTC	CASSWSGAIYNEQFF
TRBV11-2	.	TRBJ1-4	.	TGTGCCAGCAGCTCTGGGGAGGGGAAGGTTGAAAAACTGTTTTTT	CASSSGEGKVEKLFF
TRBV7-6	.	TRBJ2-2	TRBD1	TGTGCCAGCAGCTTAGCTTTTTCGCAGGGGGCATTGACCGGGGAGCTGTTTTTT	CASSLAFSQGALTGELFF
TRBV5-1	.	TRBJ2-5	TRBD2	TGCGCCAGCAGCTTGGCCCCTAGCGGGGGAGGGACCCAGTACTTC	CASSLAPSGGGTQYF
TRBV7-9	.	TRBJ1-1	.	TGTGCCAGCAGCTTCCGGGGAGCTGAAGCTTTCTTT	CASSFRGAEAFF
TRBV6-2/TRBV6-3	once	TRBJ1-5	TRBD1	TGTGCCAGCAGCACGTGGGACAGGGGCAATCAGCCCCAGCATTTT	CASSTWDRGNQPQHF
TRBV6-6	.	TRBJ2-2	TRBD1	TGTGCCAGCAGTCCCCTGTCCCGGGACAGGGTTTACCCCGGGGAGCTGTTTTTT	CASSPLSRDRVYPGELFF
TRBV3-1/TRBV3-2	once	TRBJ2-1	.	TGTGCCAGCAGCCAAGCCCACGGGGGTTACAATGAGCAGTTCTTC	CASSQAHGGYNEQFF
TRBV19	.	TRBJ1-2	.	TGTGCCAGTACCACCCCCGGTTTCAACTATGGCTACACCTTC	CASTTPGFNYGYTF
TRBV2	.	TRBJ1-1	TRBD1	TGTGCCGGGACAGCTCTGAACACTGAAGCTTTCTTT	CAGTALNTEAFF
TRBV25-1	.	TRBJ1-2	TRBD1	TGTGCCAGCAGTGGACAGGGGGCCGATGGCTACACCTTC	CASSGQGADGYTF
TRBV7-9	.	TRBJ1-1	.	TGTGCCAGCAGCTTAGCGCTGGACAGCACTGAAGCTTTCTTT	CASSLALDSTEAFF
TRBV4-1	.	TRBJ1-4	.	TGCGCCAGCAGCCAAGTCCATCCAGGGACTAATGAAAAACTGTTTTTT	CASSQVHPGTNEKLFF
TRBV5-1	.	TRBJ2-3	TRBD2	TGCGCCAGCAGCTTGGGATATCTAGCGGGGGCAGATACGCAGTATTTT	CASSLGYLAGADTQYF
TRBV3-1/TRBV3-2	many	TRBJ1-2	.	TGTGCCAGCAGCCCGGAGGGACGGTGGGATTCTTATGGCTACACCTTC	CASSPEGRWDSYGYTF
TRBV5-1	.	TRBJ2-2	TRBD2	TGCGCCAGCAGCACCGGGACTAGCGGGGAGATGAACACCGGGGAGCTGTTTTTT	CASSTGTSGEMNTGELFF
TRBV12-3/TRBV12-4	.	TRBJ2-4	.	TGTGCCAGCAGTTTAGGACAGCTTCAGTACTTC	CASSLGQLQYF
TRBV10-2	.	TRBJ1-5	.	TGCGCCAGCAGTGTGGAGCGCCTGCCCCAGCATTTT	CASSVERLPQHF
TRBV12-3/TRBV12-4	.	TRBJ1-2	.	TGTGCCAGCAGTTTTTGGGGCAACTATGGCTACACCTTC	CASSFWGNYGYTF
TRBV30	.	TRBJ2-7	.	TGTGCCCGTAACGACAGGACAGAGGACGAGCAGTACTTC	CARNDRTEDEQYF